Listed below are T cell receptor beta chains from one sample, sequenced in a study of blood T cell repertoires in COVID-19. Sequenced by immunoSEQ multiplex PCR; TCRdb stores in-frame clones only, minus some. The table records 26,000 or so clones, 90% of them present only once. The sample taken for sequencing was peripheral blood. Receptors were obtained from a man between 70 and 80 years old with acute or convalescent COVID-19. The CDR3 runs from the conserved cysteine through the conserved F or W. The D gene is left open where the match is weak. Clone sizes are given selectively: once, few, many, or a class where the clone is expanded.

TRBJ2-3 NA TRBD2 TRBV11-2 TGTGCCAGCAGCGTCCCACGGGGGGCAGATACGCAGTATTTT CASSVPRGADTQYF
TRBJ1-5 NA NA TRBV7-9 TGTGCCAGCAGAGGCCAGGGCTCTAATCAGCCCCAGCATTTT CASRGQGSNQPQHF
TRBJ2-3 NA NA TRBV3-1/TRBV3-2 TGTGCCAGCAGCCAAGGCCTAGCGAGAGATACGCAGTATTTT CASSQGLARDTQYF
TRBJ1-1 NA TRBD1 TRBV4-1 TGCGCCAGCAGCCAAGAAAGCCAGGGGGGCATGAACACTGAAGCTTTCTTT CASSQESQGGMNTEAFF
TRBJ2-5 NA NA TRBV28 TGTGCCAGCAGTGTGATGGGGGCTTATCAAGAGACCCAGTACTTC CASSVMGAYQETQYF
TRBJ2-7 NA TRBD1 TRBV9 TGTGCCAGCAGCCAGGGGGCGGGAAGCCGTGGAGAGCAGTACTTC CASSQGAGSRGEQYF
TRBJ1-1 NA NA TRBV29-1 TGCAGCGTTGCCGTTCAACAGCTGGCTGAAGCTTTCTTT CSVAVQQLAEAFF
TRBJ2-5 NA NA TRBV7-8 TGTGCCAGCAGCTTAGTTCTGGAGAAAGAGACCCAGTACTTC CASSLVLEKETQYF
TRBJ2-7 NA TRBD1 TRBV7-8 TGTGCCAGCAGCTTTGACCCGGGACAGGACTACGAGCAGTACTTC CASSFDPGQDYEQYF
TRBJ1-4 NA NA TRBV7-9 TGTGCCAGCAGCTTAGGAGACACCAACAGTAATGAAAAACTGTTTTTT CASSLGDTNSNEKLFF
TRBJ2-3 once NA TRBV14 TGTGCCAGCAGCCAAGTCCGTGTAGTAGAGGGTTTAGATACGCAGTATTTT CASSQVRVVEGLDTQYF
TRBJ2-1 NA TRBD2 TRBV4-3 TGCGCCAGCAGCCATAATAGCGGGGCAGACAATGAGCAGTTCTTC CASSHNSGADNEQFF
TRBJ1-4 NA NA TRBV7-9 TGTGCCAGCAGCTTTAGACTCGATGAAAAACTGTTTTTT CASSFRLDEKLFF
TRBJ2-1 NA TRBD2 TRBV9 TGTGCCAGCAGCGTAGTTGCGGGAGGAGGGAATGAGCAGTTCTTC CASSVVAGGGNEQFF
TRBJ1-2 NA TRBD1 TRBV27 TGTGCCAGCAGTCCGAGGACAGGGAGTGATGGCTACACCTTC CASSPRTGSDGYTF
TRBJ1-3 NA NA TRBV27 TGTGCCAGCAGTCGGCGCCCGGACGGACTCTCTGGAAACACCATATATTTT CASSRRPDGLSGNTIYF
TRBJ2-1 NA TRBD2 TRBV5-5 TGTGCCAGCAGCTTAACTAGCGGGAGGACGGAGCAGTTCTTC CASSLTSGRTEQFF
TRBJ2-1 NA TRBD2 TRBV2 TGTGCCAGCAGTCCCCTAGCGGGTCAAGGTTACAATGAGCAGTTCTTC CASSPLAGQGYNEQFF
TRBJ2-1 NA TRBD2 TRBV7-2 TGTGCCAGCAGCTTAGCTTCATGGGAGGGGAATAGGAAGTTCTTC CASSLASWEGNRKFF
TRBJ2-7 NA TRBD1 TRBV2 TGTGCCAGCAGTGACCGGGACAGGGGACACGAGCAGTACTTC CASSDRDRGHEQYF
TRBJ1-5 NA TRBD1 TRBV24-1 TGTGCCACCAGTGATGGACAGGGTACCCAGCCCCAGCATTTT CATSDGQGTQPQHF
TRBJ1-1 NA TRBD1 TRBV5-1 TGCGCCAGCAGTATTGGGACAGGCCAGAACACTGAAGCTTTCTTT CASSIGTGQNTEAFF
TRBJ2-7 NA TRBD2 TRBV14 TGTGCCAGCAAGAGACTAGCGTCCGACGAGCAGTACTTC CASKRLASDEQYF
TRBJ2-7 NA NA TRBV21-1 TGTGCCAGCAGCACTCCAGGGGGGTCGTACGAGCAGTACTTC CASSTPGGSYEQYF
TRBJ1-1 NA NA TRBV2 TGTGCCAGCAGTGAAAGGCGGGAGGACACTGAAGCTTTCTTT CASSERREDTEAFF
TRBJ1-2 NA TRBD1 TRBV19 TGTGCCAGTAGTATTGGGACAGAGAACTATGGCTACACCTTC CASSIGTENYGYTF
TRBJ1-6 medium-sized NA TRBV6-5 TGTGCCAGCAGTTACGGCCTCTCACCCCTCCACTTT CASSYGLSPLHF
TRBJ1-1 NA NA TRBV9 TGTGCCAGCAGCGAGACCCGGGACACTGAAGCTTTCTTT CASSETRDTEAFF
TRBJ1-1 few TRBD1 TRBV7-2 TGTGCCAGCAGCAAACAGGGGGGTAGGACTGAAGCTTTCTTT CASSKQGGRTEAFF
TRBJ2-3 NA NA TRBV2 TGTGCCAGCTCGACAGATGGGATAGATACGCAGTATTTT CASSTDGIDTQYF
TRBJ1-1 NA NA TRBV19 TGTGCCAGCAGCCAGGGTTTGAACACTGAAGCTTTCTTT CASSQGLNTEAFF
TRBJ2-3 NA NA TRBV10-2 TGCGCCAGCGATACTAGCCGATGGGGCACAGATACGCAGTATTTT CASDTSRWGTDTQYF
TRBJ1-1 NA NA TRBV7-6 TGTGCCAGCAGCTCCACAGACAAGAACACTGAAGCTTTCTTT CASSSTDKNTEAFF
TRBJ2-1 NA NA TRBV3-1/TRBV3-2 TGTGCCAGCAGCCAGCCTTCCCTGGCGCCCCGGGATGAGCAGTTCTTC CASSQPSLAPRDEQFF
TRBJ2-3 NA NA TRBV29-1 TGCAGCGTGGCTACAGGGTTGACAGATACGCAGTATTTT CSVATGLTDTQYF
TRBJ2-2 few NA TRBV5-4 TGTGCCAGCAGCTCCCCAGGGGACCAAGCCGGGGAGCTGTTTTTT CASSSPGDQAGELFF
TRBJ1-2 NA TRBD1 TRBV4-2 TGTGCCAGCAGCCAAGAAGCAGGGGGCTTAGACTATGGCTACACCTTC CASSQEAGGLDYGYTF
TRBJ2-7 NA NA TRBV6-5 TGTGCCAGCAGTTACTCGGGCAGCATCTCCTACGAGCAGTACTTC CASSYSGSISYEQYF
TRBJ2-5 NA NA TRBV2 TGTGCCAGCAAAGCGGAGACCCAGTACTTC CASKAETQYF
TRBJ2-5 NA NA TRBV2 TGTGCCAGCGGTAGCAGGAGACTAGAAAACTTC CASGSRRLENF
TRBJ1-5 NA NA TRBV10-3 TGTGCCATCAAGGAGACAGTCAATCAGCCCCAGCATTTT CAIKETVNQPQHF
TRBJ1-1 NA TRBD1 TRBV29-1 TGCAGCGCTATGACAGGGTTCGGCACTGAAGCTTTCTTT CSAMTGFGTEAFF
TRBJ1-2 NA TRBD1 TRBV4-1 TGCGCCAGCAGCCAGGGACAGGGCTATGGCTACACCTTC CASSQGQGYGYTF
TRBJ1-6 once NA TRBV6-6 TGTGCCAGCAGAATCGACCGGAGCTCCTATAATTCACCCCTCCACTTT CASRIDRSSYNSPLHF
TRBJ2-2 once NA TRBV9 TGTGCCAGCAGCGTGGGACTTCAGTGGGAGCTGTTTTTT CASSVGLQWELFF
TRBJ1-6 NA NA TRBV3-1/TRBV3-2 TGTGCCAGCAGCCGAGGACAGTCATGGGGACTCCACTTT CASSRGQSWGLHF